The 30 T cell receptor beta chains below all came from one sample that was sequenced in a study of vaccination effects on CD4 cells after COVID-19. In the ViraFEST assay, antigen-specific CD4+ clonotypes were identified by expansion after peptide-pool stimulation. Researchers isolated CD4+ T cells once less than twelve days of culture had elapsed. The person acquired a PCR-confirmed SARS-CoV-2 infection between March and December 2020. These receptors' targets are unknown. This table comes from immunoSEQ multiplex PCR, and its TCRdb copy is limited to in-frame clones, with some not included. The table lists 55,000 to 90,000 clones, roughly two thirds of them singletons. The sample here was CD4+ T cells from PBMCs cultured with HIV peptides, taken before COVID-19 vaccination. Subset: HIV-1 Nef peptide pool negative control/reference culture. These receptor sequences come from a human donor who had a prior SARS-CoV-2 infection.

The chain has TRBV6-5 and TRBJ1-4, with 7 bases fitting TRBD1. Germline CDR1 reads MNHEY; CDR2 reads SVGAGI. The CDR3 contains 15 residues. After removal of 5 bases from V and 8 bases from J, the junction contained 11 bases not matched to a gene. The CDR3 sequence is CASSRHTGEGEKLFF. CDR3 DNA sequence: TGTGCCAGCAGTCGGCACACAGGGGAGGGGGAAAAACTGTTTTTT.

The V call is TRBV5-8, the J call TRBJ1-2; 7 bases line up with TRBD1. Trimming cost V 5 bases and J 4 bases; bases outside gene matches: 8. This CDR3 spans 14 amino acids. CDR1 and CDR2 from the germline V gene are SGHTS and YDEGEE. CDR3 residues: CASRRTGLGYGYTF. The CDR3 coding sequence is TGTGCCAGCAGGCGGACAGGACTCGGCTATGGCTACACCTTC.

The chain couples TRBV7-3 to TRBJ2-3, with 9 positions matching TRBD2. The CDR3 loop spans 14 amino acids. The J segment lost 6 bases and the V segment lost 2 bases, leaving 3 bases of the junction unmatched. Germline loops: CDR1 SGHTA, CDR2 FQGTGA. The CDR3 here is CASSLGGRGDTQYF. The CDR3 region has the DNA TGTGCCAGCAGCTTAGGCGGGAGGGGGGATACGCAGTATTTT.

CDR3 DNA sequence: TGTGCCAGCAGCCGTCTCGGGGGGCTGGGCACAGATACGCAGTATTTT. This codes for CASSRLGGLGTDTQYF. V gene TRBV3-1 (or the pseudogene TRBV3-2) combines with J gene TRBJ2-3, with D possibly TRBD2 on 7 matching bases. The CDR3 loop spans 16 amino acids. With 4 bases removed from V and 1 base from J, the gap between germline ends came to 15 bases. From germline, CDR1 is LGHDT and CDR2 YNNKEL (reference sequence).

This rearrangement joins TRBV5-1 to TRBJ1-6; D is uncertain. The CDR3 spans 15 residues. Trimming removed 2 bases from V and 7 bases from J, with 13 bases in between. The V gene's germline CDR1 is SGHRS and CDR2 YFSETQ. CDR3 sequence (DNA): TGCGCCAGCAGCTTCAGTCCAGGAGCGAATTCACCCCTCCACTTT. It encodes CASSFSPGANSPLHF.

The genes are TRBV27 and TRBJ2-7; weak D call: TRBD1 (6 bases). This CDR3 has 14 amino acids. Germline V gives CDR1 MNHEY, CDR2 SMNVEV (reference sequence). V was clipped by 2 bases and J by 2 bases, with 10 bases between them. The CDR3 sequence: CASSLRDTAYEQYF. The CDR3 nucleotides are TGTGCCAGCAGTTTAAGGGACACCGCCTACGAGCAGTACTTC.

This chain links TRBV5-1 with TRBJ1-1, with 7 bases lining up with TRBD1. The J segment lost 0 bases and the V segment lost 4 bases, leaving 3 bases of the junction unmatched. CDR3 length: 14 amino acids. Germline V gene lookup returns CDR1 SGHRS and CDR2 YFSETQ. The CDR3 sequence is CASSPGQMNTEAFF. The CDR3 nucleotides are TGCGCCAGCAGCCCGGGACAGATGAACACTGAAGCTTTCTTT.

This clone has a single count. CDR3 amino acids: CASSQDRGEAGEKLFF. The CDR3 region has the DNA TGCGCCAGCAGCCAAGATCGAGGGGAGGCTGGGGAAAAACTGTTTTTT. The chain links TRBV4-3 to TRBJ1-4; maybe TRBD1 (5 bases). Looked up from germline, CDR1 is LGHNA and CDR2 is YSLEER. This CDR3 region has 16 residues. Trimming cost V 0 bases and J 8 bases, with 16 bases left between them.

This clone came up a few times. This chain links TRBV18 with TRBJ2-7; perhaps TRBD2 as D (5 bases). V lost 3 bases, J lost 5 bases, and 14 bases lay in between. CDR1 is KGHSH and CDR2 is LQKENI in the germline V gene. The CDR3 has 14 amino acids. The CDR3 DNA reads TGTGCCAGCTCACCCAGCGGCCCCGGCGACGAGCAGTACTTC. It codes for CASSPSGPGDEQYF. The whole variable domain, filled in from reference TRBV18 and TRBJ2-7, reads NAGVMQNPRHLVRRRGQEARLRCSPMKGHSHVYWYRQLPEEGLKFMVYLQKENIIDESGMPKERFSAEFPKEGPSILRIQQVVRGDSAAYFCASSPSGPGDEQYFGPGTRLTVT.

This chain uses TRBV5-4 with TRBJ2-2; 8 bases line up with TRBD1. The CDR3 sequence is 15 residues long. V shed 3 bases, J shed 1 base, and the junction held 2 bases outside the gene matches. Germline CDR1 is SGHNT and CDR2 is YYREEE (reference sequence). CDR3 sequence reads: CASSSGTGNTGELFF. DNA of the CDR3: TGTGCCAGCAGCTCCGGGACAGGGAACACCGGGGAGCTGTTTTTT.

The chain has TRBV27 and TRBJ2-7; 9 bases map to TRBD1. The CDR3 contains 15 residues. The trim removed 1 base at V and 3 bases at J, leaving 4 bases unmatched. Germline V gives CDR1 MNHEY, CDR2 SMNVEV (reference sequence). The CDR3 loop reads CASSLLGQGLYEQYF. In nucleotides, the CDR3 is TGTGCCAGCAGTTTATTGGGACAGGGACTCTACGAGCAGTACTTC.

This clone has only a few counts. The rearrangement uses TRBV19 and TRBJ1-2; D gene ambiguous. Germline V gene data show CDR1 as LNHDA and CDR2 as SQIVND (reference sequence). Trimming pared 5 bases from V and 2 bases from J, leaving 12 bases between. The CDR3 totals 14 residues. The CDR3 sequence is CASSETARNYGYTF. The CDR3 DNA reads as TGTGCCAGTAGTGAAACAGCCCGAAACTATGGCTACACCTTC.

This chain uses TRBV2 with TRBJ2-2; D gene ambiguous. Germline assignment: CDR1 SNHLY and CDR2 FYNNEI. Trimming removed 6 bases at V and 9 bases at J, with 8 bases between. The CDR3 is 11 residues long. CDR3 region: CASSAARELFF. CDR3 sequence (DNA): TGTGCCAGCAGCGCCGCACGGGAGCTGTTTTTT.

A few counts support this clone. This chain joins TRBV7-9 and TRBJ1-3; perhaps TRBD1 as D (5 bases). V dropped 4 bases and J dropped 3 bases, with 10 bases sitting between them. CDR1 is SEHNR and CDR2 is FQNEAQ in the germline V gene (reference sequence). CDR3 length: 14 residues. The CDR3 loop is CASSSRDVGNTIYF. The CDR3 region has the DNA TGTGCCAGCAGCTCCCGGGACGTTGGAAACACCATATATTTT.

This clone was seen more than once but under ten times. The chain couples TRBV19 to TRBJ2-2; 11 nucleotides line up with TRBD2. Germline values: CDR1 LNHDA, CDR2 SQIVND (reference sequence). The CDR3 spans 17 residues. V lost 4 bases to trimming and J lost 0 bases; unmatched junction nucleotides: 4. The CDR3 loop is CASSTPLAGANTGELFF. The CDR3 DNA is TGTGCCAGTAGTACACCACTAGCGGGGGCGAACACCGGGGAGCTGTTTTTT. The full variable domain, with the rest looked up from reference TRBV19 and TRBJ2-2, is DGGITQSPKYLFRKEGQNVTLSCEQNLNHDAMYWYRQDPGQGLRLIYYSQIVNDFQKGDIAEGYSVSREKKESFPLTVTSAQKNPTAFYLCASSTPLAGANTGELFFGEGSRLTVL.

Only a few counts were recorded for this clone. The chain is built from TRBV7-9 and TRBJ2-7; possible D gene TRBD1, 5 bases. V was pared by 0 bases and J by 4 bases, with 7 bases between. The V gene's germline CDR1 is SEHNR and CDR2 FQNEAQ (reference sequence). This CDR3 comprises 13 residues. The CDR3 loop is CASSLAGVYEQYF. The CDR3 nucleotides read TGTGCCAGCAGCTTAGCAGGGGTGTACGAGCAGTACTTC.

CDR3 DNA sequence: TGCAGTGCTAGTCATACAACTAATGAAAAACTGTTTTTT. Its translation: CSASHTTNEKLFF. The chain has TRBV20-1 and TRBJ1-4, with no clear D. The CDR3 is made up of 13 amino acids. The germline V gene encodes CDR1 DFQATT and CDR2 SNEGSKA (reference sequence). The germline V and J ends were trimmed by 3 bases and 0 bases, with 5 bases remaining between them.

This clone showed up just a few times. The chain employs TRBV6-6 and TRBJ1-5; no reliable D call. The CDR3 loop spans 15 amino acids. Looked up from germline, CDR1 is MNHNY and CDR2 is SVGAGI (reference sequence). V was cut by 6 bases and J by 0 bases, with 12 bases left in between. Written as DNA, the CDR3 is TGTGCCAGCAGCTTGTTCCGGGATAGCAATCAGCCCCAGCATTTT. Translated, it gives CASSLFRDSNQPQHF.

V gene TRBV2 combines with J gene TRBJ1-5; TRBD1 matches at 9 bases. The trim removed 6 bases at V and 7 bases at J, leaving 7 bases unmatched. CDR1 is SNHLY, CDR2 FYNNEI, per germline. The CDR3 is made up of 14 amino acids. The DNA for the CDR3 is TGTGCCAGCAGCGGACAGGGGAGGGTGCAGCCCCAGCATTTT. It yields the protein CASSGQGRVQPQHF.

V is TRBV2 and J is TRBJ2-5, with D perhaps TRBD2 (6 bases). Germline V gives CDR1 SNHLY, CDR2 FYNNEI. This CDR3 is built from 13 residues. Trimming cost V 3 bases and J 2 bases, with 7 bases left between them. CDR3: CASSDLAQETQYF. The CDR3 DNA reads as TGTGCCAGCAGTGACCTAGCGCAAGAGACCCAGTACTTC.

The chain combines TRBV6-2 or TRBV6-3 with TRBJ1-1; tentatively, D is TRBD1 (6 bases). Germline V gene lookup returns CDR1 MNHEY and CDR2 SVGEGT. The CDR3 loop spans 15 amino acids. V lost 2 bases to trimming and J lost 10 bases, with 20 bases between them. The CDR3 DNA reads as TGTGCCAGCAGTTACAGGCAGCGGGGGCACTTCGGAGCTTTCTTT. Protein product: CASSYRQRGHFGAFF.

This clone was detected once. V and J are TRBV19 and TRBJ1-1; 7 positions match TRBD1. The V segment lost 10 bases and the J segment 1 base; nucleotides outside the gene matches: 9. CDR3 length: 14 amino acids. From germline, CDR1 is LNHDA and CDR2 SQIVND (reference sequence). CDR3 in amino acids: CATRQGGGNTEAFF. As DNA, the CDR3 is TGTGCCACCAGACAGGGAGGTGGGAACACTGAAGCTTTCTTT.

V is TRBV24-1 and J is TRBJ2-7; the match to TRBD2 covers 7 bases. CDR1 KGHDR and CDR2 SFDVKD come from the germline V gene. The V gene end was trimmed by 10 bases and the J gene end by 5 bases; junction bases not matched to a gene: 13. The CDR3 is 14 residues long. The DNA of the CDR3 is TGTGCCACTCGGACTAGGCTTACAGCTCACGAGCAGTACTTC. This sequence encodes CATRTRLTAHEQYF.

CDR3 residues: CASSLRLAGATDSTDTQYF. CDR3 nucleotides: TGTGCCAGCAGCCTCCGACTAGCGGGGGCCACGGATAGCACAGATACGCAGTATTTT. This chain uses TRBV5-5 with TRBJ2-3, with 12 bases matching TRBD2. The V and J ends lost 4 bases and 0 bases, in that order; junction bases with no gene match: 12. CDR3 length: 19 amino acids. Germline CDR1 SGHKS, CDR2 YYEKEE (reference sequence).

This chain links TRBV5-6 with TRBJ1-3; D might be TRBD1 (5 bases). The CDR3 length is 11 residues. Per the germline V gene, CDR1 is SGHDT and CDR2 is YYEEEE. The V end lost 10 bases, the J end lost 9 bases, and 14 bases lay between the germline ends. For the CDR3, the DNA is TGTGCCTGCGGCGGGGGGTCCACCATATATTTT. Protein sequence: CACGGGSTIYF.

This clone was recorded a few times. The V call is TRBV7-2, the J call TRBJ1-5; the D is unclear. Germline V gene data show CDR1 as SGHTA and CDR2 as FQGNSA. The CDR3 totals 14 residues. V was cut by 1 base and J by 5 bases, with 9 bases left in between. CDR3 sequence (DNA): TGTGCCAGCAGCTTAGTTTCTGCCGATCAGCCCCAGCATTTT. It translates to CASSLVSADQPQHF.

The V gene is TRBV4-2, the J gene TRBJ2-2, with TRBD2 matching over 8 bases. The germline V gene encodes CDR1 LGHNA and CDR2 YNFKEQ. The V segment lost 4 bases and the J segment 4 bases; nucleotides outside the gene matches: 14. CDR3 size: 18 residues. CDR3 coding DNA: TGTGCCAGCAGCCCCAAATTGGGCGGGGGGCTCGGCACCGGGGAGCTGTTTTTT. Protein: CASSPKLGGGLGTGELFF.

This clone was seen only once. The chain couples TRBV3-1 (or the pseudogene TRBV3-2) to TRBJ2-1; 8 bases fit TRBD1. This CDR3 is built from 16 residues. Germline lookup yields CDR1 LGHDT and CDR2 YNNKEL (reference sequence). The junction had 12 bases not matched to a gene; V was cut back by 4 bases and J by 7 bases. CDR3 sequence (DNA): TGTGCCAGCAGCCCTCTTTTGACAGGGGTTCGTAATGAGCAGTTCTTC. Translating it yields CASSPLLTGVRNEQFF.

The chain carries TRBV9 and TRBJ1-2; D gene uncertain. V lost 0 bases and J lost 2, with 8 bases in between. CDR1 is SGDLS, CDR2 YYNGEE, per germline. This CDR3 has 14 residues. The CDR3 DNA reads TGTGCCAGCAGCGTAGGTACCGGAAACTATGGCTACACCTTC. Translated: CASSVGTGNYGYTF. The variable domain in full, completed from reference TRBV9 and TRBJ1-2, reads DSGVTQTPKHLITATGQRVTLRCSPRSGDLSVYWYQQSLDQGLQFLIQYYNGEERAKGNILERFSAQQFPDLHSELNLSSLELGDSALYFCASSVGTGNYGYTFGSGTRLTVV.

CDR3: CASSGGQTEDTQYF. CDR3 bases: TGTGCCAGCAGTGGGGGACAGACGGAAGATACGCAGTATTTT. J is TRBJ2-3 and V is TRBV9, with 7 bases fitting TRBD1. Germline V gene data show CDR1 as SGDLS and CDR2 as YYNGEE. The CDR3 consists of 14 residues. The V gene end was trimmed by 5 bases and the J gene end by 5 bases; junction bases not matched to a gene: 8.